These T cell receptor beta chains were read from a single sample in a study of shared clonotypes between healthy human individuals. TCRdb's copy holds only in-frame clones and misses some; the assay was immunoSEQ multiplex PCR. Altogether 1.5 million to 1.9 million clones are present, about 98% being singletons, with the ten largest covering less than 0.55%. Material for sequencing was naive CD4+ T cells sorted from blood. These receptors were obtained from a man aged 30 to 39 in good health. CDR3s include the opening cysteine and the closing phenylalanine or tryptophan. D genes are given only for firm matches. Size is omitted from some rows. Given values are once, few, many or a class for expanded clones.

v_call: TRBV5-1
d_call: .
clone_size: .
j_call: TRBJ2-5
cdr3_aa: CASSPEGGAETQYF
cdr3_nt: TGCGCCAGCAGCCCTGAGGGGGGTGCCGAGACCCAGTACTTC

v_call: TRBV10-3
d_call: .
clone_size: .
j_call: TRBJ2-1
cdr3_aa: CATQNSYNEQFF
cdr3_nt: TGTGCCACCCAGAACTCCTACAATGAGCAGTTCTTC

v_call: TRBV5-1
d_call: TRBD2
clone_size: .
j_call: TRBJ2-7
cdr3_aa: CASSLAGTSVNEQYF
cdr3_nt: TGCGCCAGCAGCTTGGCCGGGACTAGCGTGAACGAGCAGTACTTC

v_call: TRBV18
d_call: .
clone_size: .
j_call: TRBJ2-2
cdr3_aa: CASSSGRNTGELFF
cdr3_nt: TGTGCCAGCTCATCGGGACGGAACACCGGGGAGCTGTTTTTT

v_call: TRBV28
d_call: .
clone_size: .
j_call: TRBJ2-2
cdr3_aa: CASSLYGPSANTGELFF
cdr3_nt: TGTGCCAGCAGTTTATATGGGCCTTCGGCGAACACCGGGGAGCTGTTTTTT

v_call: TRBV27
d_call: .
clone_size: .
j_call: TRBJ2-7
cdr3_aa: CASSFRHPSYEQYF
cdr3_nt: TGTGCCAGCAGTTTTCGACACCCCAGCTACGAGCAGTACTTC

v_call: TRBV5-1
d_call: TRBD1
clone_size: .
j_call: TRBJ2-1
cdr3_aa: CASGTGTGNEQFF
cdr3_nt: TGCGCCAGCGGAACCGGGACAGGGAATGAGCAGTTCTTC

v_call: TRBV5-1
d_call: .
clone_size: .
j_call: TRBJ2-2
cdr3_aa: CASTRQPVMNTGELFF
cdr3_nt: TGCGCCAGCACACGACAGCCCGTAATGAACACCGGGGAGCTGTTTTTT

v_call: TRBV11-2
d_call: .
clone_size: once
j_call: TRBJ2-3
cdr3_aa: CASSLRRPSTDTQYF
cdr3_nt: TGTGCCAGCAGCTTGAGGAGGCCAAGCACAGATACGCAGTATTTT

v_call: TRBV4-3
d_call: TRBD2
clone_size: .
j_call: TRBJ2-2
cdr3_aa: CASSQDRLAGVANTGELFF
cdr3_nt: TGCGCCAGCAGCCAAGATCGACTAGCGGGAGTCGCGAACACCGGGGAGCTGTTTTTT

v_call: TRBV19
d_call: TRBD1
clone_size: .
j_call: TRBJ1-2
cdr3_aa: CASTPDRLYGYTF
cdr3_nt: TGTGCCAGTACCCCGGACAGGCTATATGGCTACACCTTC

v_call: TRBV5-8
d_call: .
clone_size: .
j_call: TRBJ2-6
cdr3_aa: CASIKIGESVLTF
cdr3_nt: TGTGCCAGCATCAAAATAGGGGAGAGCGTCCTGACTTTC

v_call: TRBV6-6
d_call: .
clone_size: once
j_call: TRBJ1-5
cdr3_aa: CASSYSSFGEPQHF
cdr3_nt: TGTGCCAGCAGTTACTCCAGCTTTGGGGAGCCCCAGCATTTT

v_call: TRBV29-1
d_call: TRBD1
clone_size: .
j_call: TRBJ2-3
cdr3_aa: CSVERDRADTQYF
cdr3_nt: TGCAGCGTTGAAAGGGACAGGGCAGATACGCAGTATTTT

v_call: TRBV2
d_call: .
clone_size: once
j_call: TRBJ2-7
cdr3_aa: CASSNQGLYEQYF
cdr3_nt: TGTGCCAGCAGTAACCAGGGATTGTACGAGCAGTACTTC

v_call: TRBV28
d_call: .
clone_size: .
j_call: TRBJ1-4
cdr3_aa: CASSFTGEKLFF
cdr3_nt: TGTGCCAGCAGTTTCACCGGGGAAAAACTGTTTTTT

v_call: TRBV11-2
d_call: TRBD1
clone_size: .
j_call: TRBJ2-7
cdr3_aa: CASSQFITGEGEQYF
cdr3_nt: TGTGCCAGCAGCCAATTTATAACAGGGGAAGGCGAGCAGTACTTC

v_call: TRBV6-6
d_call: .
clone_size: .
j_call: TRBJ2-5
cdr3_aa: CASSYTQSQEAQYF
cdr3_nt: TGTGCCAGCAGCTACACTCAGTCTCAAGAGGCCCAGTACTTC